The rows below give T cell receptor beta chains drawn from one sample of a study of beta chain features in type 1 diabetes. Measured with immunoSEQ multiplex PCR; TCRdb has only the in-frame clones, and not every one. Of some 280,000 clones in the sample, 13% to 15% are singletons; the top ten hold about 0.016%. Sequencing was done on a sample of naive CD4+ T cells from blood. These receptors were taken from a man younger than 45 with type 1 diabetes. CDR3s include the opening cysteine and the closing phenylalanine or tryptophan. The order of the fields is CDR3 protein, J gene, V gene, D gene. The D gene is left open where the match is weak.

CSVEKGYRTSYGYTF	TRBJ1-2	TRBV29-1	-
CASSLYSNQPQHF	TRBJ1-5	TRBV28	-
CASSLSGTTLFF	TRBJ2-1	TRBV7-6	TRBD2
CASSTSSADTQYF	TRBJ2-3	TRBV6-6	-
CASSRGQPTDTQYF	TRBJ2-3	TRBV5-1	-
CASSWRGGDTQYF	TRBJ2-3	TRBV28	-
CASSSRGWYQETQYF	TRBJ2-5	TRBV28	-
CASSLLDRGSLEQYF	TRBJ2-7	TRBV28	TRBD1
CASSLASGGSNEQFF	TRBJ2-1	TRBV5-1	-
CASSPRSGDTEAFF	TRBJ1-1	TRBV18	-
CASSLRYSGYNEQFF	TRBJ2-1	TRBV11-1	-
CASSQDGGRVYNEQFF	TRBJ2-1	TRBV4-2	TRBD2
CASSIQGAGANVLTF	TRBJ2-6	TRBV7-9	-
CASSDARVNGELFF	TRBJ2-2	TRBV25-1	-
CASGRGAYEQYF	TRBJ2-7	TRBV19	TRBD2
CASSLGQNSGNTIYF	TRBJ1-3	TRBV18	TRBD1
CAISGSGGLAGVPQARYNEQFF	TRBJ2-1	TRBV10-3	TRBD2
CASSPPSTGELFF	TRBJ2-2	TRBV18	-
CASSKTGLQETQYF	TRBJ2-5	TRBV28	TRBD1
CASSPELAFNYEQYF	TRBJ2-7	TRBV7-2	-
CASSLGGQGREQYF	TRBJ2-7	TRBV5-4	TRBD1
CASRDTSGRPSYEQYF	TRBJ2-7	TRBV2	TRBD2
CASSGWTSGNEQFF	TRBJ2-1	TRBV7-6	TRBD2
CASSLSPGRSYNEQFF	TRBJ2-1	TRBV27	-
CASSVGGTGGAGETQYF	TRBJ2-5	TRBV9	TRBD1
CASSMGRTQNNQPQHF	TRBJ1-5	TRBV7-9	-
CASSKGANQETQYF	TRBJ2-5	TRBV19	TRBD1
CASSLLGGGNQPQHF	TRBJ1-5	TRBV28	-
CASSKLAGGYEQYF	TRBJ2-7	TRBV7-2	TRBD2